Sequencing of this TCR beta chain was carried out in a study of cytomegalovirus exposure and HLA in healthy donors. In the study overall: About 179 million T cells yielded more than 90 million unique TCR beta sequences in earlier analysis.

Study outcomes and limitations: A likely sequencing artifact accounted for one observed cluster of highly shared sequence variants.

Participants comprised healthy donors of bone marrow. Germline CDR1 reads GTSNPN; CDR2 reads SVGIG (reference sequence). This CDR3 is 13 amino acids long. This clone has only a few counts. Antigen unknown. The PCR was carried out with 60 Vbeta primers and 13 Jbeta primers. Assay used: immunoSEQ multiplex PCR; TCRdb lists only in-frame clones, some missing. The data contain roughly 230,000 clones, 80% to 95% of them singletons. This clonotype was obtained from a girl aged 2 to 9 in good health and CMV-seronegative. What was sequenced was PBMCs. This chain joins TRBV30 and TRBJ2-1; 9 bases agree with TRBD2. CDR3 sequence: CARRGGGANEQFF. The DNA for the CDR3 is TGTGCTCGGCGGGGCGGGGGGGCCAATGAGCAGTTCTTC.